These 27 T cell receptor beta chains came from one sample sequenced in a study of T-cell memory formation after mild COVID-19. TCRdb reprocessed the 5' RACE reads with MiXCR, giving one entry per CDR3 protein. Of roughly 600,000 distinct CDR3 sequences in the sample, roughly 17% are singletons; the top ten hold 12%. The specimen was PBMCs or a T cell subset sorted from them (not recorded which). Source of these receptors: an adult woman who had mild COVID-19 (a few samples of this study predate the infection). Cell type and time point are not known.

This clonotype was seen more than once but under ten times. The chain links TRBV29-1 to TRBJ2-7; 9 bases align to TRBD1. From germline, CDR1 is SQVTM and CDR2 ANQGSEA. The CDR3 loop spans 12 amino acids. Trimming at V came to 7 bases and at J to 6 bases, leaving 7 bases not matched to a gene. The CDR3 coding sequence is TGCAGCGCCGGGACAGGGAACCTCGAGCAGTACTTC. Its translation is CSAGTGNLEQYF.

V is TRBV7-8 and J is TRBJ2-1; TRBD2 matches 11 bases. Germline trimming cut 0 bases from V and 8 bases from J; bases unmatched to any gene: 15. Germline loops: CDR1 SGHVS, CDR2 FQNEAQ. The CDR3 loop spans 19 amino acids. The CDR3 DNA reads TGTGCCAGCAGCTTAGCCCTGGGACTAGCGGAGCGCCTCCTGGATGAGCAGTTCTTC. Protein: CASSLALGLAERLLDEQFF.

This clonotype appeared a few times. One end of the junction fails to match germline, which may point to a read error. V is TRBV7-2 and J is TRBJ2-1; no definite D call. This CDR3 region has 14 residues. Germline V gene data show CDR1 as SGHTA and CDR2 as FQGNSA. The CDR3 is CASSVAPSYNEQFF. The CDR3 nucleotides read TGTGCCAGCAGCGTAGCCCCGAGCTACAATGAGCAGTTCTTC.

This clonotype came up many times. The rearrangement links TRBV5-1 to TRBJ2-7; 10 bases map to TRBD2. The germline V gene encodes CDR1 SGHRS and CDR2 YFSETQ. The CDR3 consists of 15 residues. V shed 0 bases, J shed 3 bases, and the junction held 3 bases outside the gene matches. Here the CDR3 DNA reads TGCGCCAGCAGCTTGGATCCTAGCGGGGGCTACGAGCAGTACTTC. Residues: CASSLDPSGGYEQYF.

This chain connects TRBV14 to TRBJ1-1, with D tentatively TRBD1 (6 bases). The CDR3 has 13 amino acids. The germline V gene has CDR1 SGHDN and CDR2 FVKESK. V dropped 1 base and J dropped 9 bases, with 12 bases sitting between them. For the CDR3, the DNA is TGTGCCAGCAGCCAAGTTCGGACAGCAAAAGCTTTCTTT. It encodes CASSQVRTAKAFF.

To note about this clonotype: A much bigger clone sits one base away, suggesting this may be a read error. The J gene is TRBJ2-1, the V gene TRBV13, with 8 nucleotides matching TRBD2. J was trimmed by 7 bases and V by 1 base; bases with no gene match: 3. Looked up from germline, CDR1 is PRHDT and CDR2 is FYEKMQ (reference sequence). The CDR3 consists of 14 residues. The DNA of the CDR3 is TGTGCCAGCAGCTTAGTACCTAGCGGGAATGAGCAGTTCTTC. It encodes CASSLVPSGNEQFF.

V and J are TRBV18 and TRBJ1-5; D is unresolved. The CDR3 consists of 14 residues. Trimming stripped 5 bases from V and 4 bases from J, with 12 bases between. CDR1 KGHSH and CDR2 LQKENI come from the germline V gene. In nucleotides, the CDR3 is TGTGCCAGCTCATTGTGGGAACTAAATCAGCCCCAGCATTTT. Encoded protein: CASSLWELNQPQHF.

The rearrangement uses TRBV25-1 and TRBJ1-2; D gene unclear. Between the trimmed V and J ends, which lost 2 bases and 3 bases, there was a span of 7 bases. Germline V gene lookup returns CDR1 MGHDK and CDR2 SYGVNS. The length of the CDR3 is 13 residues. The CDR3 reads CASSEGDYYGYTF. CDR3 DNA sequence: TGTGCCAGCAGTGAAGGGGATTACTATGGCTACACCTTC.

This clonotype was counted between two and nine times. The chain joins TRBV4-3 to TRBJ2-1; D is unresolved. This CDR3 comprises 15 residues. V lost 0 bases and J 10 bases, leaving 16 bases between the germline ends. Germline CDR1 and CDR2: LGHNA and YSLEER. Here the CDR3 DNA reads TGCGCCAGCAGCCAAGATCATGGCAGATCCACAGAGCAGTTCTTC. It is translated as CASSQDHGRSTEQFF.

This clonotype was counted between two and nine times. The chain has TRBV24-1 and TRBJ2-7; D could derive from TRBD1 or TRBD2 (5 bases each). Looked up from germline, CDR1 is KGHDR and CDR2 is SFDVKD. The CDR3 is made up of 16 amino acids. The V end was cut by 1 base, the J end by 2 bases, with 14 bases between. The CDR3 here is CATSDFGTEGTYEQYF. The DNA of the CDR3 is TGTGCCACCAGTGATTTTGGGACCGAGGGCACCTACGAGCAGTACTTC.

The J gene is TRBJ2-5, the V gene TRBV6-5, with 8 bases aligning to TRBD1. V shed 4 bases and J 13 bases; nucleotides not matched to a gene: 5. CDR1 and CDR2 (germline): MNHEY, SVGAGI. The CDR3 runs 11 residues. CDR3 bases: TGTGCCAGCAGTTTAGGACAGGGACTGTACTTC. It specifies CASSLGQGLYF.

The chain's CDR3 is CASSLRDRNSPLHF. The CDR3 region has the DNA TGCGCCAGCAGCCTGAGGGACAGGAATTCACCCCTCCACTTT. The chain carries TRBV4-3 and TRBJ1-6; 8 bases are shared with TRBD1. V was clipped by 4 bases and J by 7 bases; unmatched bases: 3. From germline, CDR1 is LGHNA and CDR2 YSLEER. This CDR3 region has 14 residues.

This chain uses TRBV6-1 with TRBJ1-2; 8 positions agree with TRBD1. From germline, CDR1 is MNHNS and CDR2 SASEGT. The CDR3 totals 14 residues. The junction had 5 bases not matched to a gene; V was cut back by 3 bases and J by 5 bases. CDR3 DNA sequence: TGTGCCAGCAGTGATCCCGGGACAGGATATGGCTACACCTTC. It yields the protein CASSDPGTGYGYTF.

V is TRBV7-2 and J is TRBJ2-4; TRBD1 is a possible D gene (6 bases). The ends were cut back, 5 bases at V and 6 bases at J, with 14 bases in the middle. The CDR3 is made up of 14 amino acids. From germline, CDR1 is SGHTA and CDR2 FQGNSA. In nucleotides, the CDR3 is TGTGCCAGCAGCCCAGACCCCAGGGGAAACATTCAGTACTTC. It codes for CASSPDPRGNIQYF.

This rearrangement joins TRBV7-8 to TRBJ2-3, with D unclear. Trimming removed 7 bases at V and 5 bases at J, with 19 bases between. Per the germline V gene, CDR1 is SGHVS and CDR2 is FQNEAQ. The CDR3 covers 15 residues. For the CDR3, the DNA is TGTGCCAGCACCGTCTACACCCCGGATCTAGATACGCAGTATTTT. It encodes CASTVYTPDLDTQYF. Full variable domain (rest looked up from reference TRBV7-8 and TRBJ2-3): GAGVSQSPRYKVAKRGQDVALRCDPISGHVSLFWYQQALGQGPEFLTYFQNEAQLDKSGLPSDRFFAERPEGSVSTLKIQRTQQEDSAVYLCASTVYTPDLDTQYFGPGTRLTVL.

V is TRBV15 and J is TRBJ1-1, with D possibly TRBD1 on 5 matching bases. Germline V lookup: CDR1 LNHNV, CDR2 YYDKDF (reference sequence). Trimming pared 7 bases from V and 3 bases from J, leaving 12 bases between. This CDR3 has 13 amino acids. CDR3 DNA sequence: TGTGCCACCACCACGGGACTCGACACTGAAGCTTTCTTT. Translating it yields CATTTGLDTEAFF.

This clonotype turned up a few times. The chain links TRBV7-2 to TRBJ2-5, with a possible D match to TRBD1 (5 bases). The germline gives CDR1 SGHTA, CDR2 FQGNSA. This CDR3 region has 14 residues. Trimming shortened V by 0 bases and J by 5 bases, and 10 bases separated the two germline ends. CDR3 residues: CASSLAGALETQYF. CDR3 bases: TGTGCCAGCAGCTTAGCTGGGGCACTGGAGACCCAGTACTTC.

The chain recombines TRBV5-1 with TRBJ2-5, with 10 bases fitting TRBD2. CDR1 is SGHRS and CDR2 is YFSETQ in the germline V gene. The CDR3 length is 15 residues. With V trimmed by 5 bases and J by 1 base, 5 bases remained unmatched. The CDR3 nucleotides read TGCGCCAGCAGGGTAGCGGGGGGCCTCCAAGAGACCCAGTACTTC. Translating it yields CASRVAGGLQETQYF. The entire variable domain, with the rest obtained from reference TRBV5-1 and TRBJ2-5, is as follows: KAGVTQTPRYLIKTRGQQVTLSCSPISGHRSVSWYQQTPGQGLQFLFEYFSETQRNKGNFPGRFSGRQFSNSRSEMNVSTLELGDSALYLCASRVAGGLQETQYFGPGTRLLVL.

This clonotype came up a few times. The chain couples TRBV6-5 to TRBJ2-7; D is possibly TRBD1 or TRBD2 (5 bases each). CDR3 length: 14 amino acids. V dropped 2 bases and J dropped 3 bases, with 11 bases sitting between them. The V gene's germline CDR1 is MNHEY and CDR2 SVGAGI. The DNA for the CDR3 is TGTGCCAGCAGTTACAGGGAGAGGGGCTACGAGCAGTACTTC. This encodes CASSYRERGYEQYF.

V is TRBV20-1 and J is TRBJ2-2; 9 nucleotides align to TRBD2. V lost 2 bases, J lost 9 bases, and 13 bases stayed unmatched. The CDR3 totals 16 residues. Germline values: CDR1 DFQATT, CDR2 SNEGSKA (reference sequence). This CDR3 reads CSARIPGLAASRELFF. The CDR3 nucleotides are TGCAGTGCTAGAATTCCGGGACTAGCCGCGTCCCGGGAGCTGTTTTTT.

The genes are TRBV4-2 and TRBJ2-3; D might be TRBD1 or TRBD2, each matching 6 bases. The V end lost 0 bases, the J end lost 7 bases, and 17 bases lay between the germline ends. CDR1 and CDR2 from the germline V gene are LGHNA and YNFKEQ. The CDR3 is 16 amino acids. The CDR3 region is CASSQDDGGARNTQYF. CDR3 in DNA: TGTGCCAGCAGCCAAGATGACGGGGGCGCCAGGAATACGCAGTATTTT.

In regard to this clonotype: Mismatch with germline at one junction end may stem from a read error. The chain is built from TRBV5-5 and TRBJ2-2, with TRBD2 matching 12 bases. This CDR3 has 17 amino acids. In germline, CDR1 is SGHKS, CDR2 YYEKEE (reference sequence). CDR3 in DNA: TGTGCCAGCAGATTGGCTCTCACTAGCGGGAGGTCCGGGGAGCTGTTTTTT. Its protein product is CASRLALTSGRSGELFF.

This clonotype turned up a few times. This chain joins TRBV7-2 and TRBJ2-1, with D unclear. Germline V gives CDR1 SGHTA, CDR2 FQGNSA. The CDR3 loop spans 15 amino acids. Trimming removed 8 bases from V and 4 bases from J, with 18 bases in between. This CDR3 reads CASFIGGSIYNEQFF. The CDR3 DNA is TGTGCCAGCTTTATTGGCGGATCGATATACAATGAGCAGTTCTTC.

This clonotype appeared a few times. This chain joins TRBV11-2 and TRBJ1-3; 7 positions match TRBD1. This CDR3 is built from 16 residues. Losses at the gene ends were 6 bases for V and 0 bases for J; bases not matched to a gene: 8. The V gene's germline CDR1 is SGHAT and CDR2 FQNNGV. DNA for the CDR3: TGTGCCAGCAGGCCGCGGACAGGAATCTCTGGAAACACCATATATTTT. Translating gives CASRPRTGISGNTIYF. The full variable domain, completed using reference TRBV11-2 and TRBJ1-3, is EAGVAQSPRYKIIEKRQSVAFWCNPISGHATLYWYQQILGQGPKLLIQFQNNGVVDDSQLPKDRFSAERLKGVDSTLKIQPAKLEDSAVYLCASRPRTGISGNTIYFGEGSWLTVV.

This rearrangement joins TRBV18 to TRBJ2-5, with 8 bases identical to TRBD1. From germline, CDR1 is KGHSH and CDR2 LQKENI. The length of the CDR3 is 17 residues. V lost 2 bases, J lost 1 base, and 9 bases stayed unmatched. The CDR3 here is CASSPGPGQGSQETQYF. The CDR3 coding sequence is TGTGCCAGCTCACCAGGGCCCGGACAGGGATCCCAAGAGACCCAGTACTTC.

This sequence joins TRBV4-1 and TRBJ1-1; 11 bases align to TRBD1. CDR3 length: 16 residues. The trim removed 4 bases at V and 4 bases at J, leaving 8 bases unmatched. CDR1 is MGHRA and CDR2 is YSYEKL in the germline V gene. The CDR3 is CASSPLPGTGGTEAFF. The CDR3 DNA follows: TGCGCCAGCAGCCCGTTGCCAGGGACAGGGGGCACTGAAGCTTTCTTT.

The chain employs TRBV29-1 and TRBJ2-6; D possibly uses TRBD1 or TRBD2 (7 bases each). Germline-derived CDR1 and CDR2 are SQVTM and ANQGSEA. V gave up 6 bases and J gave up 5 bases, with 20 bases separating them. This CDR3 spans 16 amino acids. The CDR3 region has the DNA TGCAGCGTGATTGCCTACAGGGGAGGGAGGGCCAACGTCCTGACTTTC. Translation: CSVIAYRGGRANVLTF.